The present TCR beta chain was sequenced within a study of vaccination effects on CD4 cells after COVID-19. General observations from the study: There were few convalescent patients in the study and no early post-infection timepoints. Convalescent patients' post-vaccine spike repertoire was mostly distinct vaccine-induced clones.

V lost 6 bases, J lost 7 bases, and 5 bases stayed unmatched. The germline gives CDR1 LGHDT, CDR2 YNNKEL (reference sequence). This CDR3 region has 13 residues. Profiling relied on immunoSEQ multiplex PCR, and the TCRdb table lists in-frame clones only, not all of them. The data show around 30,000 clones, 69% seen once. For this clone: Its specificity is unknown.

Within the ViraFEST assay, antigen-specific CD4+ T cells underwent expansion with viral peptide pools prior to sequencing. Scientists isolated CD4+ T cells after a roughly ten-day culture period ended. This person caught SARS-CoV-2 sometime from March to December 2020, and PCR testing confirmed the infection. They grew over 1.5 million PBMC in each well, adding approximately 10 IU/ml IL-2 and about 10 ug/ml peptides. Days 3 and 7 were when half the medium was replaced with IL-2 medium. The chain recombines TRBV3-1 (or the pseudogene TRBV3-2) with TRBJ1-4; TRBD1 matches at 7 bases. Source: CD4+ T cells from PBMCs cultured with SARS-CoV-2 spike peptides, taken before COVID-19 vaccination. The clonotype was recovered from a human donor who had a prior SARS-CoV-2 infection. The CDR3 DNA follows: TGTGCCAGCAGACAACAGGGGAGTGAAAAACTGTTTTTT. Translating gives CASRQQGSEKLFF.